The clone carrying this T cell receptor beta chain was picked up a small number of times. Its antigen is unidentified. Trimming pared 4 bases from V and 6 bases from J, leaving 16 bases between. Per the germline V gene, CDR1 is LNHDA and CDR2 is SQIVND (reference sequence). The CDR3 is made up of 15 amino acids. The data were obtained in a study of T cells in Graves' hyperthyroidism and ophthalmopathy. Study context: Peripheral blood was drawn at first diagnosis, prior to all treatment.

General study points: Most expanded thyroid clonotypes above 0.001 recurred in blood. Through a model of 13 V-J features, ophthalmopathy was separated from stable hyperthyroidism.

TCR beta CDR3 regions were amplified from RNA transcripts. With the HTBI primer set, the TCR CDR3 went through a first round of RT-PCR. TCRdb called the multiplex PCR reads again in MiXCR, with one record for every CDR3 protein. The repertoire holds 400,000 or so distinct CDR3 sequences, with approximately 14% as singletons. PBMCs were derived from around 10 ml fresh peripheral blood. Material: blood. This chain joins TRBV19 and TRBJ1-5; possible D gene TRBD1, 6 bases. The TCR originated in a woman aged 25 to 39 with Graves' ophthalmopathy. The CDR3 nucleotides read TGTGCCAGTAGTAGAGGACAGAACTCGTTTCAGCCCCAGCATTTT. Residues: CASSRGQNSFQPQHF.